This T cell receptor beta chain is drawn from a study of T-cell reconstitution after alpha-beta-depleted transplantation in children. CDR3 length: 12 amino acids. Trimming took 0 bases from V and 2 from J, leaving 5 bases between them. CDR1 and CDR2 from the germline V gene are DFQATT and SNEGSKA (reference sequence). At least ten counts were recorded for this clonotype. Its antigen is still unknown. General study results and limits: There were reportedly several hundred expanded graft clones from which alpha-beta T cells came about two months after transplant. Fresh T-cell production supplied most of the T-cell counts and diversity seen one year after transplant.

Unique molecular identifiers were used in preparing the TCRbeta library. Each CDR3 protein gets one entry after TCRdb re-called the PCR reads with MiXCR. The sample comprises about 240,000 distinct CDR3 sequences, over 20% of which are singletons, and about 2.6% rests with the top ten. The chain is built from TRBV20-1 and TRBJ2-7, with D tentatively TRBD1 (5 bases). The clonotype was recovered from a girl aged 2 to 9 with Fanconi anemia, due to receive a stem cell transplant. Sequencing used PBMCs, obtained before TCRalphabeta/CD19-depleted stem cell transplant. The CDR3 loop reads CSARETAYEQYF. The DNA of the CDR3 is TGCAGTGCTAGAGAGACAGCCTACGAGCAGTACTTC.